One sample yielded the 15 T cell receptor beta chains listed below, sequenced in a study of T cell repertoires in cytomegalovirus infection. TCRdb used MiXCR to reprocess the reads, holding one entry per CDR3 protein. Among 400,000 or so distinct CDR3 sequences listed, 15% to 20% were seen once. Sequencing used PBMCs. These receptors all come from a human donor in good health (CMV status not recorded). Some clones in this sample may be carry-over from other donors' samples.

The chain uses TRBV20-1 and TRBJ2-7; 8 positions agree with TRBD2. Germline V gene lookup returns CDR1 DFQATT and CDR2 SNEGSKA (reference sequence). Trimming at V came to 6 bases and at J to 0 bases, leaving 7 bases not matched to a gene. CDR3 length: 14 amino acids. This chain's CDR3 is CSAGGGRRSYEQYF. CDR3 bases: TGCAGTGCAGGCGGGGGGAGACGCTCCTACGAGCAGTACTTC.

This clonotype was seen only a few times. The chain couples TRBV10-3 to TRBJ2-3, with TRBD2 matching 14 bases. V was pared by 6 bases and J by 6 bases, with 5 bases of the junction left unmatched. The CDR3 length is 15 residues. Germline V gene lookup returns CDR1 ENHRY and CDR2 SYGVKD. This chain's CDR3 is CAIRRTSGGYDTQYF. CDR3 coding DNA: TGTGCCATCAGGCGGACTAGCGGGGGGTACGATACGCAGTATTTT.

This chain uses TRBV20-1 with TRBJ2-1; 11 positions agree with TRBD2. Germline V CDR1 and CDR2: DFQATT, SNEGSKA (reference sequence). Trimming at V came to 0 bases and at J to 9 bases, leaving 4 bases not matched to a gene. The CDR3 loop spans 14 amino acids. This chain's CDR3 is CSARDSGRAGEQFF. The DNA for the CDR3 is TGCAGTGCTAGAGATAGCGGGAGGGCCGGTGAGCAGTTCTTC.

The chain employs TRBV11-2 and TRBJ2-4, with D hard to call. CDR3 length: 16 amino acids. Trimming cost V 5 bases and J 0 bases, with 14 bases left between them. Per germline, CDR1 SGHAT and CDR2 FQNNGV. DNA of the CDR3: TGTGCCAGCAGCGCTGACCGTGGAGTAGCCAAAAACATTCAGTACTTC. This codes for CASSADRGVAKNIQYF. Variable domain in full (rest from reference TRBV11-2 and TRBJ2-4): EAGVAQSPRYKIIEKRQSVAFWCNPISGHATLYWYQQILGQGPKLLIQFQNNGVVDDSQLPKDRFSAERLKGVDSTLKIQPAKLEDSAVYLCASSADRGVAKNIQYFGAGTRLSVL.

The rearrangement uses TRBV28 and TRBJ2-3; 8 nucleotides line up with TRBD2. After removal of 5 bases from V and 2 bases from J, the junction contained 3 bases not matched to a gene. Germline values: CDR1 MDHEN, CDR2 SYDVKM. The CDR3 is 14 amino acids. DNA for the CDR3: TGTGCCAGCAGTCCGGGGGGGCACACAGATACGCAGTATTTT. Translation gives CASSPGGHTDTQYF.

This clonotype came up a few times. The chain uses TRBV6-6 and TRBJ2-1; D uncertain. V shed 2 bases and J shed 7 bases, with 12 bases lying between them. The CDR3 has 14 residues. Germline CDR1 reads MNHNY; CDR2 reads SVGAGI (reference sequence). DNA of the CDR3: TGTGCCAGCAGTTACCACCCGAGATGGAATGAGCAGTTCTTC. It yields the protein CASSYHPRWNEQFF.

V usage is TRBV14 and J usage is TRBJ1-2; 8 bases are shared with TRBD1. V shed 7 bases and J 6 bases; nucleotides not matched to a gene: 10. CDR1 is SGHDN and CDR2 is FVKESK in the germline V gene. The CDR3 is 14 amino acids. CDR3 DNA sequence: TGTGCCAGCACCCCAGGGGGCAGGGGCCATGGCTACACCTTC. Protein product: CASTPGGRGHGYTF.

At least ten counts were recorded for this clonotype. The rearrangement links TRBV12-5 to TRBJ2-2, with D uncertain. The CDR3 is 13 amino acids. The V end was cut by 2 bases, the J end by 1 base, with 2 bases between. Germline CDR1 is LGHNT and CDR2 is FRNRAP. The CDR3 here is CASGLLNTGELFF. The CDR3 DNA is TGTGCTAGTGGTTTGCTGAACACCGGGGAGCTGTTTTTT.

The table lists this clonotype with a few counts. The J gene is TRBJ1-1, the V gene TRBV28; D unclear. This CDR3 is built from 15 residues. Germline V gene sequence: CDR1 MDHEN, CDR2 SYDVKM. The V end lost 7 bases, the J end lost 1 base, and 16 bases lay between the germline ends. CDR3 sequence: CASTLGRQPNTEAFF. In nucleotides, the CDR3 is TGTGCCAGCACCCTGGGTCGGCAGCCGAACACTGAAGCTTTCTTT. Complete variable domain (other parts from reference TRBV28 and TRBJ1-1): DVKVTQSSRYLVKRTGEKVFLECVQDMDHENMFWYRQDPGLGLRLIYFSYDVKMKEKGDIPEGYSVSREKKERFSLILESASTNQTSMYLCASTLGRQPNTEAFFGQGTRLTVV.

This clonotype was detected only a few times. The chain recombines TRBV24-1 with TRBJ2-3; the match to TRBD2 covers 8 bases. This CDR3 contains 17 residues. CDR1 is KGHDR and CDR2 is SFDVKD in the germline V gene. The J segment lost 0 bases and the V segment lost 3 bases, leaving 7 bases of the junction unmatched. CDR3 in amino acids: CATSDTRGAYSTDTQYF. The CDR3 DNA is TGTGCCACCAGTGATACGCGGGGGGCCTATAGCACAGATACGCAGTATTTT.

This clonotype has more than one count but fewer than ten. The chain joins TRBV11-2 to TRBJ2-2; tentatively, D is TRBD1 (6 bases). Trimming removed 5 bases from V and 2 bases from J, with 12 bases in between. The CDR3 has 15 amino acids. In germline, CDR1 is SGHAT, CDR2 FQNNGV. The DNA of the CDR3 is TGTGCCAGCAGCAACCGGGACAAAAACACCGGGGAGCTGTTTTTT. Residues: CASSNRDKNTGELFF.

The chain employs TRBV5-5 and TRBJ1-1; D perhaps matches TRBD1 (6 bases). V was trimmed by 4 bases and J by 7 bases, leaving 17 bases between them. Germline V CDR1 and CDR2: SGHKS, YYEKEE (reference sequence). The CDR3 length is 14 residues. The DNA of the CDR3 is TGTGCCAGCAGCCAACGGACAGATTGGCTTGAAGCTTTCTTT. This translates into CASSQRTDWLEAFF. Looking up the rest from reference TRBV5-5 and TRBJ1-1 gives the full variable domain: DAGVTQSPTHLIKTRGQQVTLRCSPISGHKSVSWYQQVLGQGPQFIFQYYEKEERGRGNFPDRFSARQFPNYSSELNVNALLLGDSALYLCASSQRTDWLEAFFGQGTRLTVV.

This clonotype was detected ten times or more. The V gene is TRBV7-2, the J gene TRBJ1-5; D is unresolved. Germline CDR1 and CDR2: SGHTA and FQGNSA. Deletions cut 2 bases from V and 6 bases from J, with 8 bases between. This CDR3 contains 13 residues. CDR3 nucleotides: TGTGCCAGCAGCTTAAGTTTAGGTCAGCCCCAGCATTTT. Its translation: CASSLSLGQPQHF.

This clonotype appeared many times. The chain carries TRBV5-5 and TRBJ2-1; TRBD2 matches at 8 bases. This CDR3 comprises 15 residues. J lost 4 bases, V lost 6 bases, and 9 bases had no gene match. Germline CDR1 is SGHKS and CDR2 is YYEKEE (reference sequence). The CDR3 here is CASTAGGTGYNEQFF. In DNA, the CDR3 is TGTGCCAGCACCGCGGGAGGTACAGGGTACAATGAGCAGTTCTTC. Full variable domain (remainder filled in from reference TRBV5-5 and TRBJ2-1): DAGVTQSPTHLIKTRGQQVTLRCSPISGHKSVSWYQQVLGQGPQFIFQYYEKEERGRGNFPDRFSARQFPNYSSELNVNALLLGDSALYLCASTAGGTGYNEQFFGPGTRLTVL.

The genes are TRBV29-1 and TRBJ1-1; 9 nucleotides line up with TRBD1. CDR1 is SQVTM, CDR2 ANQGSEA, per germline. This CDR3 region has 17 residues. J was trimmed by 3 bases and V by 4 bases; bases with no gene match: 15. The CDR3 DNA reads TGCAGCGTTGCAGTGGGTTGGGTGGGACAGGGCCACACTGAAGCTTTCTTT. This encodes CSVAVGWVGQGHTEAFF.